A single sample is the source of the 28 T cell receptor beta chains below, sequenced in a study of somatic mutations in cytotoxic T cells in rheumatoid arthritis. Sequencing used immunoSEQ multiplex PCR; TCRdb keeps in-frame clones, though not all of them. The repertoire consists of fewer than 30,000 clones, with 70% to 85% occurring once and the leading ten covering approximately 10%. Sequenced: CD8+ T cells sorted from blood. Receptor source: a woman between 18 and 29 years old in good health.

The chain carries TRBV27 and TRBJ2-7, with TRBD2 identical over 7 bases. The CDR3 covers 12 residues. The germline CDR1 and CDR2 sequences are MNHEY and SMNVEV (reference sequence). Losses at the gene ends were 8 bases for V and 3 bases for J; bases not matched to a gene: 4. The CDR3 bases are TGTGCCAGCCGGGGGGTTTTCTACGAGCAGTACTTC. Amino acid sequence: CASRGVFYEQYF.

The chain recombines TRBV7-9 with TRBJ2-5; 9 bases are a match to TRBD2. The V gene end was trimmed by 5 bases and the J gene end by 3 bases; junction bases not matched to a gene: 7. The CDR3 contains 15 residues. Germline CDR1 and CDR2: SEHNR and FQNEAQ (reference sequence). The CDR3 nucleotides read TGTGCCAGCAGCGTCCCACTAGCGGGCGAAGAGACCCAGTACTTC. Protein product: CASSVPLAGEETQYF.

This clone turned up a few times. This chain connects TRBV28 to TRBJ1-4; D might be TRBD1 (6 bases). CDR1 and CDR2 (germline): MDHEN, SYDVKM. V lost 6 bases to trimming and J lost 7 bases, with 15 bases between them. The CDR3 length is 14 residues. The CDR3 here is CASRERGAGEKLFF. DNA of the CDR3: TGTGCCAGCAGAGAACGGGGGGCAGGTGAAAAACTGTTTTTT.

The chain employs TRBV1 and TRBJ1-3; the DNA was not compared with TRBD1, the D call given in the table. TRBV1 is given as a pseudogene. This CDR3 region has 14 residues. CDR3: CTSSPDTAPNTIYF. CDR3 in DNA: TGCACCAGCAGCCCGGACACAGCCCCAAACACCATATATTTT.

J is TRBJ1-6 and V is TRBV7-3; possible D gene TRBD1, 5 bases. Germline values: CDR1 SGHTA, CDR2 FQGTGA. V lost 5 bases and J 8 bases, leaving 13 bases between the germline ends. The CDR3 extends over 14 amino acids. CDR3 nucleotide sequence: TGTGCCAGCAGCCTGGGGGGGAAGGATTCACCCCTCCACTTT. Translation gives CASSLGGKDSPLHF.

This clone was found once. The chain couples TRBV28 to TRBJ2-5; 7 positions agree with TRBD1. This CDR3 spans 14 amino acids. Germline CDR1 reads MDHEN; CDR2 reads SYDVKM. J lost 1 base, V lost 7 bases, and 6 bases had no gene match. DNA for the CDR3: TGTGCCAGCACTACAGGGGATCTCCAAGAGACCCAGTACTTC. Translating it yields CASTTGDLQETQYF.

The chain has TRBV7-9 and TRBJ2-1, with 7 bases that match TRBD1. The V gene's germline CDR1 is SEHNR and CDR2 FQNEAQ (reference sequence). V gave up 5 bases and J gave up 5 bases; unmatched junction bases: 9. The CDR3 length is 15 residues. The CDR3 DNA is TGTGCCAGCAGCCCCGCCTGGACAGGTAACAATGAGCAGTTCTTC. Amino acid sequence: CASSPAWTGNNEQFF. Together with reference TRBV7-9 and TRBJ2-1, the CDR3 gives the full variable domain: DTGVSQNPRHKITKRGQNVTFRCDPISEHNRLYWYRQTLGQGPEFLTYFQNEAQLEKSRLLSDRFSAERPKGSFSTLEIQRTEQGDSAMYLCASSPAWTGNNEQFFGPGTRLTVL.

V gene TRBV7-8 combines with J gene TRBJ2-6; TRBD1 agrees at 10 bases. After removal of 7 bases from V and 0 bases from J, the junction contained 9 bases not matched to a gene. This CDR3 is built from 18 residues. The V gene's germline CDR1 is SGHVS and CDR2 FQNEAQ. CDR3 residues: CASTFGQGGISGANVLTF. Written as DNA, the CDR3 is TGTGCCAGCACCTTTGGACAGGGGGGAATCTCTGGGGCCAACGTCCTGACTTTC.

The CDR3 reads CASKSQTGGDPGELFF. CDR3 bases: TGCGCCAGCAAGTCCCAGACCGGAGGAGATCCCGGGGAGCTGTTTTTT. V usage is TRBV5-1 and J usage is TRBJ2-2, with TRBD2 as a possible D gene (5 bases). The V gene's germline CDR1 is SGHRS and CDR2 YFSETQ. Trimming cost V 6 bases and J 6 bases, with 21 bases left between them. CDR3 length: 16 amino acids. Variable domain in full (rest from reference TRBV5-1 and TRBJ2-2): KAGVTQTPRYLIKTRGQQVTLSCSPISGHRSVSWYQQTPGQGLQFLFEYFSETQRNKGNFPGRFSGRQFSNSRSEMNVSTLELGDSALYLCASKSQTGGDPGELFFGEGSRLTVL.

V gene TRBV28 combines with J gene TRBJ2-3, with 7 bases that match TRBD2. The CDR3 length is 20 residues. V lost 4 bases and J lost 6; bases outside the gene matches: 25. Germline V gene sequence: CDR1 MDHEN, CDR2 SYDVKM. The CDR3 DNA follows: TGTGCCAGCAGTTACCTAGTGGCCCCTCGGGCGGGAGACGATGGGGATACGCAGTATTTT. Its translation: CASSYLVAPRAGDDGDTQYF.

V gene TRBV27 combines with J gene TRBJ1-4, with 9 bases identical to TRBD1. CDR3 length: 15 residues. Germline assignment: CDR1 MNHEY and CDR2 SMNVEV (reference sequence). V lost 5 bases to trimming and J lost 5 bases; unmatched junction nucleotides: 6. CDR3 sequence reads: CASSPGQGRNEKLFF. As DNA, the CDR3 is TGTGCCAGCAGTCCCGGACAGGGGCGGAATGAAAAACTGTTTTTT. The entire variable domain, with the rest obtained from reference TRBV27 and TRBJ1-4, is as follows: EAQVTQNPRYLITVTGKKLTVTCSQNMNHEYMSWYRQDPGLGLRQIYYSMNVEVTDKGDVPEGYKVSRKEKRNFPLILESPSPNQTSLYFCASSPGQGRNEKLFFGSGTQLSVL.

The rearrangement links TRBV27 to TRBJ1-1; tentatively, D is TRBD1 (5 bases). From germline, CDR1 is MNHEY and CDR2 SMNVEV (reference sequence). CDR3 length equals 13 residues. Trimming removed 6 bases from V and 6 bases from J, with 14 bases in between. CDR3 in amino acids: CASRPPGAPEAFF. DNA of the CDR3: TGTGCCAGCAGACCCCCCGGGGCTCCTGAAGCTTTCTTT.

The rearrangement links TRBV11-2 to TRBJ2-1, with 7 positions matching TRBD1. The CDR3 is 15 residues long. With 4 bases clipped from V and 3 bases from J, the junction kept 6 bases outside the gene matches. Germline lookup yields CDR1 SGHAT and CDR2 FQNNGV. The DNA for the CDR3 is TGTGCCAGCAGCTCCCGGGACAGAGACTACAATGAGCAGTTCTTC. It yields the protein CASSSRDRDYNEQFF.

The gene calls are TRBV29-1 and TRBJ1-2; 7 bases are shared with TRBD1. The germline CDR1 and CDR2 sequences are SQVTM and ANQGSEA. Trimming removed 3 bases from V and 1 base from J; junction bases left unmatched: 14. This CDR3 has 17 residues. CDR3 amino acids: CSVDSAGTEAYNYGYTF. The CDR3 DNA reads as TGCAGCGTTGACAGTGCCGGGACAGAGGCCTATAACTATGGCTACACCTTC.

The chain uses TRBV7-2 and TRBJ2-7; 9 bases line up with TRBD1. Germline V lookup: CDR1 SGHTA, CDR2 FQGNSA. This CDR3 region has 15 residues. V was clipped by 5 bases and J by 4 bases; unmatched bases: 9. In nucleotides, the CDR3 is TGTGCCAGCAGCCTCGGGACAGGGAGGTCTTACGAGCAGTACTTC. As protein: CASSLGTGRSYEQYF.

This rearrangement joins TRBV28 to TRBJ1-1; D perhaps matches TRBD1 (6 bases). This CDR3 region has 18 residues. Germline values: CDR1 MDHEN, CDR2 SYDVKM. The V and J ends lost 5 bases and 1 base respectively, with 23 bases between them. The CDR3 nucleotides are TGTGCCAGCAGTACTAAGACCGGACAGACCCTCCAGAACACTGAAGCTTTCTTT. Encoded protein: CASSTKTGQTLQNTEAFF. Full variable domain (rest looked up from reference TRBV28 and TRBJ1-1): DVKVTQSSRYLVKRTGEKVFLECVQDMDHENMFWYRQDPGLGLRLIYFSYDVKMKEKGDIPEGYSVSREKKERFSLILESASTNQTSMYLCASSTKTGQTLQNTEAFFGQGTRLTVV.

CDR3 coding DNA: TGCGCCAGCAGCCAAGATTCGGTGGGAGAGACCCAGTACTTC. This sequence encodes CASSQDSVGETQYF. The chain recombines TRBV4-1 with TRBJ2-5; D is ambiguous. Looked up from germline, CDR1 is MGHRA and CDR2 is YSYEKL. The germline V and J ends were trimmed by 0 bases and 4 bases, with 9 bases remaining between them. The CDR3 totals 14 residues.

This chain joins TRBV7-8 and TRBJ2-2; tentative D call: TRBD2 (7 bases). This CDR3 is built from 18 residues. V lost 1 base, J lost 2 bases, and 17 bases lay in between. CDR1 is SGHVS and CDR2 is FQNEAQ in the germline V gene. The CDR3 region is CASSLGASGGPNTGELFF. CDR3 DNA: TGTGCCAGCAGCTTAGGCGCTTCGGGGGGCCCCAACACCGGGGAGCTGTTTTTT.

V usage is TRBV28 and J usage is TRBJ2-6; either TRBD1 or TRBD2 may supply D (6 bases each). Looked up from germline, CDR1 is MDHEN and CDR2 is SYDVKM. The CDR3 length is 17 residues. V lost 3 bases and J lost 4, with 16 bases in between. CDR3 DNA sequence: TGTGCCAGCAGTTTTAGGGGGGAGGCTCGCGGGGCCAACGTCCTGACTTTC. This codes for CASSFRGEARGANVLTF.

The chain combines TRBV7-6 with TRBJ2-3; D is possibly TRBD2 (5 bases). This CDR3 comprises 14 residues. Germline V gene data show CDR1 as SGHVS and CDR2 as FNYEAQ. V dropped 5 bases and J dropped 2 bases, with 11 bases sitting between them. The DNA for the CDR3 is TGTGCCAGCAGCCCCCCCGGGGTCACAGATACGCAGTATTTT. Its translation: CASSPPGVTDTQYF.

The chain carries TRBV5-4 and TRBJ1-1; D unresolved. V was pared by 2 bases and J by 0 bases, with 11 bases between. The CDR3 runs 15 residues. Germline V gene data show CDR1 as SGHNT and CDR2 as YYREEE (reference sequence). The CDR3 nucleotides are TGTGCCAGCAGCTTAAGAAGGGAGGTGAACACTGAAGCTTTCTTT. This translates into CASSLRREVNTEAFF.

The rearrangement uses TRBV7-6 and TRBJ1-2; possible D gene TRBD1, 5 bases. The germline V and J ends were trimmed by 4 bases and 7 bases, with 16 bases remaining between them. The CDR3 contains 14 residues. Germline CDR1 reads SGHVS; CDR2 reads FNYEAQ. This chain's CDR3 is CASSSPGSGGGYTF. CDR3 DNA sequence: TGTGCCAGCAGCTCCCCAGGGTCAGGTGGTGGCTACACCTTC.

The V and J genes are TRBV19 and TRBJ2-1; 7 nucleotides align to TRBD2. From germline, CDR1 is LNHDA and CDR2 SQIVND (reference sequence). V gave up 8 bases and J gave up 4 bases; unmatched junction bases: 5. CDR3 length equals 13 residues. Written as DNA, the CDR3 is TGTGCCAGTCGGACTAGTTTATACAATGAGCAGTTCTTC. It yields the protein CASRTSLYNEQFF.

This clone was counted only a few times. The gene calls are TRBV2 and TRBJ1-2; a possible D gene is TRBD1 (6 bases). Trimming removed 4 bases at V and 3 bases at J, with 6 bases between. Germline assignment: CDR1 SNHLY and CDR2 FYNNEI. The CDR3 contains 12 residues. The CDR3 sequence is CASSGTDYGYTF. The CDR3 nucleotides read TGTGCCAGCAGTGGGACAGACTATGGCTACACCTTC.

The rearrangement uses TRBV5-1 and TRBJ1-1, with D uncertain. The CDR3 is made up of 13 amino acids. Germline V gene lookup returns CDR1 SGHRS and CDR2 YFSETQ. V shed 0 bases and J shed 6 bases, with 9 bases lying between them. CDR3 protein: CASSLAGHAEAFF. The CDR3 DNA follows: TGCGCCAGCAGCTTGGCGGGTCACGCTGAAGCTTTCTTT.

The chain combines TRBV2 with TRBJ2-7; tentatively, D is TRBD1 or TRBD2 (5 bases each). The V end lost 6 bases, the J end lost 5 bases, and 14 bases lay between the germline ends. This CDR3 has 13 amino acids. CDR1 is SNHLY and CDR2 is FYNNEI in the germline V gene. The CDR3 region has the DNA TGTGCCAGCAGCGCCGAGGGGCTGGACGAGCAGTACGTC. This translates into CASSAEGLDEQYV.

This clone has just one count. The gene calls are TRBV4-1 and TRBJ2-2, with 10 bases aligning to TRBD1. The CDR3 extends over 15 amino acids. Germline values: CDR1 MGHRA, CDR2 YSYEKL. V shed 6 bases and J 0 bases; nucleotides not matched to a gene: 1. The CDR3 sequence is CASSGQGANTGELFF. The CDR3 DNA is TGCGCCAGCAGTGGACAGGGGGCGAACACCGGGGAGCTGTTTTTT.

V is TRBV6-5 and J is TRBJ1-2; D gene ambiguous. The CDR3 is 13 amino acids. V was pared by 7 bases and J by 4 bases, with 13 bases between. Germline CDR1 is MNHEY and CDR2 is SVGAGI. CDR3 sequence reads: CASTRHRTYGYTF. In DNA, the CDR3 is TGTGCCAGCACCCGTCACCGAACCTATGGCTACACCTTC.